Listed here are 24 T cell receptor beta chains from one sample, sequenced in a study of cytomegalovirus exposure and HLA in healthy donors. The PCR was carried out with 60 Vbeta primers and 13 Jbeta primers. Here immunoSEQ multiplex PCR was the method, and the copy in TCRdb shows in-frame clones only, minus some. The sample has roughly 100,000 clones, just under 75% seen once. Sequenced input: PBMCs. Receptor source: a man over 45 in good health and CMV-seropositive.

This clone showed up just a few times. As DNA, the CDR3 is TGTGCCAGCAGTTACAGGGCTCAGGGGGGCCATGGCTACACCTTC. Its translation: CASSYRAQGGHGYTF. J is TRBJ1-2 and V is TRBV6-5; TRBD1 agrees at 7 bases. Germline loops: CDR1 MNHEY, CDR2 SVGAGI. The ends lost 2 bases at V and 6 bases at J; junction bases unmatched: 9. The CDR3 contains 15 residues.

On this clone itself: This may be a read error: a much more frequent sequence differs by one nucleotide. This chain connects TRBV4-2 to TRBJ1-1; no definite D call. CDR1 is LGHNA and CDR2 is YNFKEQ in the germline V gene. The CDR3 covers 14 residues. The V and J ends lost 0 bases and 3 bases respectively, with 8 bases between them. CDR3 sequence reads: CASSQELVHTEAFF. Here the CDR3 DNA reads TGTGCCAGCAGCCAAGAACTCGTCCACACTGAAGCTTTCTTT.

For this clone: A junction boundary mismatches the germline segment, possibly from a read error. J is TRBJ1-5 and V is TRBV6-1; TRBD1 agrees at 9 bases. The CDR3 runs to 16 residues. Germline V lookup: CDR1 MNHNS, CDR2 SASEGT. This CDR3 is CASREVAGQGSQPQHF. The CDR3, as DNA: TGTGCCAGCAGGGAAGTAGCGGGACAGGGAAGTCAGCCCCAGCATTTT.

The chain employs TRBV29-1 and TRBJ2-1; TRBD2 matches at 11 bases. Trimming at V came to 4 bases and at J to 13 bases, leaving 15 bases not matched to a gene. This CDR3 spans 15 amino acids. Germline values: CDR1 SQVTM, CDR2 ANQGSEA. The CDR3 protein is CSVATQTGTSGTQFF. The CDR3 DNA is TGCAGCGTTGCAACGCAAACCGGGACTAGCGGAACTCAGTTCTTC.

This clone appeared a few times. This sequence joins TRBV7-2 and TRBJ1-2, with 9 bases fitting TRBD1. V dropped 3 bases and J dropped 7; count of bases not matched to a gene: 9. The CDR3 is made up of 15 amino acids. Germline-derived CDR1 and CDR2 are SGHTA and FQGNSA. As DNA, the CDR3 is TGTGCCAGCAGCTTGAGCAATACAGGGGGCCGTGGCTACACCTTC. This sequence encodes CASSLSNTGGRGYTF.

In this sample, this clone turned up a few times. Written as DNA, the CDR3 is TGTGCCAGCAGCCTCACCGGGACAAACCAAGAGACCCAGTACTTC. Translated: CASSLTGTNQETQYF. V usage is TRBV5-5 and J usage is TRBJ2-5; D is possibly TRBD1 (6 bases). The germline V gene has CDR1 SGHKS and CDR2 YYEKEE (reference sequence). V was shortened by 4 bases and J by 0 bases, with 13 bases between the two germline ends. The CDR3 sequence is 15 residues long.

The chain recombines TRBV6-4 with TRBJ1-4; D is ambiguous. Trimming left V 4 bases short and J 11 bases short, with 14 bases between. Germline loops: CDR1 MRHNA, CDR2 SNTAGT. This CDR3 region has 13 residues. CDR3 sequence: CASSARAGGKLFF. Here the CDR3 DNA reads TGTGCCAGCAGTGCCCGGGCCGGAGGGAAACTGTTTTTT.

Points on this clone: The same CDR3 can be traced to other DNA sequences in this sample. The chain couples TRBV5-1 to TRBJ2-5; D unresolved. The CDR3 runs to 14 residues. Trimming pared 1 base from V and 3 bases from J, leaving 10 bases between. Germline V gene data show CDR1 as SGHRS and CDR2 as YFSETQ. Written as DNA, the CDR3 is TGCGCCAGCAGCTTGTCTAGAGTGGAAGAGACCCAGTACTTC. The encoded protein is CASSLSRVEETQYF.

The rearrangement joins TRBV9 to TRBJ2-1; 14 bases are a match to TRBD2. The germline V gene has CDR1 SGDLS and CDR2 YYNGEE. Unmatched junction bases numbered 4, after V lost 4 bases and J lost 1 base. The CDR3 contains 17 residues. The CDR3: CASSPRLAGGSYNEQFF. In nucleotides, the CDR3 is TGTGCCAGCAGCCCAAGACTAGCGGGGGGGTCCTACAATGAGCAGTTCTTC.

The V gene is TRBV10-2, the J gene TRBJ1-1, with TRBD1 matching 7 bases. CDR1 WSHSY and CDR2 SAAADI come from the germline V gene. The CDR3 is 14 amino acids. J was trimmed by 4 bases and V by 2 bases; bases with no gene match: 4. The CDR3 sequence is CASSETGEGTEAFF. The CDR3 DNA reads as TGCGCCAGCAGTGAGACAGGGGAAGGCACTGAAGCTTTCTTT.

The rearrangement joins TRBV6-1 to TRBJ1-2; 8 positions agree with TRBD1. J gave up 5 bases and V 1 base, and 9 bases lay outside the gene matches. The germline V gene has CDR1 MNHNS and CDR2 SASEGT. The CDR3 covers 16 residues. DNA for the CDR3: TGTGCCAGCAGTGAAGTGGCAGGGGGCGCTTGGTATGGCTACACCTTC. Its translation is CASSEVAGGAWYGYTF.

The rearrangement links TRBV13 to TRBJ1-5; D call uncertain. This CDR3 is built from 14 residues. The germline gives CDR1 PRHDT, CDR2 FYEKMQ (reference sequence). The germline V and J ends were trimmed by 0 bases and 1 base, with 4 bases remaining between them. CDR3 coding DNA: TGTGCCAGCAGCTTAGGGTTAAGCAATCAGCCCCAGCATTTT. Amino acids: CASSLGLSNQPQHF.

The chain carries TRBV15 and TRBJ1-2; 9 nucleotides align to TRBD1. The CDR3 is 16 residues long. J lost 7 bases, V lost 3 bases, and 12 bases had no gene match. Germline assignment: CDR1 LNHNV and CDR2 YYDKDF (reference sequence). The DNA of the CDR3 is TGTGCCACCAGCAGGGGACAGGGAGCCTCAATTGGTGGCTACACCTTC. Translating it yields CATSRGQGASIGGYTF.

The V gene is TRBV2, the J gene TRBJ2-1, with D perhaps matching TRBD1 (5 bases). This CDR3 is 13 amino acids long. The V gene lost 5 bases and the J gene lost 7 bases, with 12 bases spanning the gap. Germline lookup yields CDR1 SNHLY and CDR2 FYNNEI. The CDR3 spells CASSWGRRNEQFF. In DNA form, the CDR3 reads TGTGCCAGCAGTTGGGGCCGGCGGAATGAGCAGTTCTTC.

This clone came up once. CDR3 region: CATSSTTGDYGYTF. The CDR3, as DNA: TGTGCCACCAGCTCTACGACAGGGGACTATGGCTACACCTTC. This chain joins TRBV15 and TRBJ1-2; TRBD1 agrees at 8 bases. Trimming at V came to 5 bases and at J to 3 bases, leaving 5 bases not matched to a gene. CDR1 is LNHNV and CDR2 is YYDKDF in the germline V gene (reference sequence). The CDR3 runs 14 residues.

The chain carries TRBV9 and TRBJ1-2; 9 nucleotides match TRBD1. CDR1 is SGDLS, CDR2 YYNGEE, per germline. The CDR3 is 13 residues long. Trimming removed 4 bases from V and 8 bases from J; junction bases left unmatched: 6. The CDR3 DNA reads TGTGCCAGCAGCACAAGACAGGGGGACGGCTACACCTTC. Protein: CASSTRQGDGYTF.

A few counts support this clone. V is TRBV30 and J is TRBJ2-1, with a tentative D call TRBD2 (6 bases). Trimming took 1 base from V and 0 from J, leaving 10 bases between them. Germline CDR1 GTSNPN, CDR2 SVGIG (reference sequence). The CDR3 runs 15 residues. CDR3 sequence (DNA): TGTGCCTGGAGTGGGGACTTAAGCTCCTACAATGAGCAGTTCTTC. As protein: CAWSGDLSSYNEQFF.

CDR3 amino acids: CASSRWDRVNTEAFF. The CDR3 region has the DNA TGTGCCAGCAGTCGCTGGGACAGGGTTAACACTGAAGCTTTCTTT. The rearrangement joins TRBV27 to TRBJ1-1, with 9 positions matching TRBD1. Losses at the gene ends were 5 bases for V and 2 bases for J; bases not matched to a gene: 6. The CDR3 is 15 residues long. Germline V gives CDR1 MNHEY, CDR2 SMNVEV (reference sequence).

The rearrangement uses TRBV30 and TRBJ2-2; possibly TRBD1 for D (6 bases). Germline assignment: CDR1 GTSNPN and CDR2 SVGIG (reference sequence). With 1 base removed from V and 3 bases from J, the gap between germline ends came to 9 bases. This CDR3 has 14 residues. As DNA, the CDR3 is TGTGCCTGGAGTGCAGGGGTGTACACCGGGGAGCTGTTTTTT. It yields the protein CAWSAGVYTGELFF.

The J gene is TRBJ2-3, the V gene TRBV5-1; possibly TRBD2 for D (5 bases). The V end lost 5 bases, the J end lost 1 base, and 14 bases lay between the germline ends. In germline, CDR1 is SGHRS, CDR2 YFSETQ. The CDR3 consists of 15 residues. The CDR3 region has the DNA TGCGCCAGCAGGATAAGCGGAGCCGGCACAGATACGCAGTATTTT. It is translated as CASRISGAGTDTQYF.

This rearrangement joins TRBV11-2 to TRBJ2-1; TRBD1 might be the D (5 bases). The germline V gene has CDR1 SGHAT and CDR2 FQNNGV. The CDR3 consists of 14 residues. With 1 base removed from V and 13 bases from J, the gap between germline ends came to 17 bases. The CDR3 spells CASSLGGWASPQFF. DNA of the CDR3: TGTGCCAGCAGCTTAGGGGGCTGGGCTTCCCCCCAGTTCTTC.

The J gene is TRBJ2-7, the V gene TRBV6-1; 10 bases are a match to TRBD1. V gave up 4 bases and J gave up 2 bases; unmatched junction bases: 5. Per the germline V gene, CDR1 is MNHNS and CDR2 is SASEGT. The CDR3 is made up of 15 amino acids. DNA for the CDR3: TGTGCCAGCAGTGGACAGGGGGCGCACACCTACGAGCAGTACTTC. It translates to CASSGQGAHTYEQYF.

The CDR3, as DNA: TGTGCCAGCAGTTTACCGGGACAGGGCTCCTACGAGCAGTACTTC. It specifies CASSLPGQGSYEQYF. The chain couples TRBV7-8 to TRBJ2-7, with 9 bases matching TRBD1. The CDR3 has 15 amino acids. Per germline, CDR1 SGHVS and CDR2 FQNEAQ. The trim removed 6 bases at V and 0 bases at J, leaving 6 bases unmatched.

This clone was recorded only once. The V call is TRBV7-7, the J call TRBJ2-1; no clear D gene. CDR3 length: 13 residues. V shed 0 bases and J shed 9 bases, with 9 bases lying between them. Germline loops: CDR1 SSHAT, CDR2 FNYEAQ (reference sequence). In DNA, the CDR3 is TGTGCCAGCAGCTTAGCCCTAGACGGTGAGCAGTTCTTC. Translated: CASSLALDGEQFF.